These T cell receptor beta chains were read from a single sample in a study of blood T cells in healthy people across ages. One entry per CDR3 protein, called by TCRdb with MiXCR from the 5' RACE reads. The profile covers hundreds of thousands of distinct CDR3 sequences, with around 32% appearing a single time and 15% taken by the ten largest. The sample consisted of blood. Receptors were obtained from an elderly woman in good health. CDR3s include the opening cysteine and the closing phenylalanine or tryptophan. D genes are given only for firm matches. Size is omitted from some rows. Given values are once, few, many or a class for expanded clones.

clone size: .
V gene: TRBV7-8
J gene: TRBJ1-2
D gene: .
CDR3 DNA: TGTGCCGGCAGCTTAGCTTTCTTCGAGGGCTGCACCTTC
CDR3 protein: CAGSLAFFEGCTF

clone size: many
V gene: TRBV29-1
J gene: TRBJ1-5
D gene: .
CDR3 DNA: TGCAGCGTCCAAACGGAGCTTAATCAGCCCCAGCATTTT
CDR3 protein: CSVQTELNQPQHF

clone size: many
V gene: TRBV20-1
J gene: TRBJ2-3
D gene: .
CDR3 DNA: TGCAGTGGTACGGGACACCGAACCACAGATACGCAGTATTTT
CDR3 protein: CSGTGHRTTDTQYF

clone size: .
V gene: TRBV20-1
J gene: TRBJ2-6
D gene: .
CDR3 DNA: TGCAGTGCAACCACCTCTAGGGGGGGCGCTGGGGCCAACGTCCTGACTTTC
CDR3 protein: CSATTSRGGAGANVLTF

clone size: many
V gene: TRBV20-1
J gene: TRBJ2-7
D gene: .
CDR3 DNA: TGCAGTGCCCCGACCGGGACAATAGCATACGAGCAGTACTTC
CDR3 protein: CSAPTGTIAYEQYF

clone size: many
V gene: TRBV6-1
J gene: TRBJ1-2
D gene: .
CDR3 DNA: TGTGCCAGCAGTGAAGGCCTCTATGGCTACACCTTC
CDR3 protein: CASSEGLYGYTF

clone size: many
V gene: TRBV28
J gene: TRBJ2-3
D gene: TRBD1
CDR3 DNA: TGTGCCAGCAGTGGATCCGGGACAGGGAAAGATACGCAGTATTTT
CDR3 protein: CASSGSGTGKDTQYF

clone size: .
V gene: TRBV3-1
J gene: TRBJ2-7
D gene: TRBD2
CDR3 DNA: TGTGCCTCGTGGGCTATGGCTTTTTGGCTAGCGGCGAACACTTTCTCCTACGAGCAGTACTTC
CDR3 protein: CASWAMAFWLAANTFSYEQYF

clone size: .
V gene: TRBV9
J gene: TRBJ1-1
D gene: .
CDR3 DNA: TGTGCCAGCAGCGTAGAGGGGGGGAACACTGAAGCTTTCTTT
CDR3 protein: CASSVEGGNTEAFF

clone size: many
V gene: TRBV9
J gene: TRBJ2-5
D gene: .
CDR3 DNA: TGTGCCAGCAGCCGTAGAGGGCAGGGAGAGGAGACCCAGTACTTC
CDR3 protein: CASSRRGQGEETQYF

clone size: few
V gene: TRBV7-6
J gene: TRBJ1-1
D gene: .
CDR3 DNA: TGTGCCAGCAGCTTAAAGGAGGGATTGAACACTGAAGCTTTCTTT
CDR3 protein: CASSLKEGLNTEAFF

clone size: many
V gene: TRBV7-3
J gene: TRBJ2-1
D gene: TRBD2
CDR3 DNA: TGTGCCAGCAGCTTATCATTGACTAGCCTGGATGAGCAGTTCTTC
CDR3 protein: CASSLSLTSLDEQFF

clone size: many
V gene: TRBV7-2
J gene: TRBJ2-7
D gene: TRBD2
CDR3 DNA: TGTGCCAGCAGCTCCGAGCTAGCGGTCGGTCTGGGGGAGCAGTACTTC
CDR3 protein: CASSSELAVGLGEQYF

clone size: many
V gene: TRBV7-9
J gene: TRBJ1-1
D gene: TRBD1
CDR3 DNA: TGTGCCAGCAGCTCCGACAGGGTTGAAGCTTTCTTT
CDR3 protein: CASSSDRVEAFF

clone size: many
V gene: TRBV5-1
J gene: TRBJ2-7
D gene: .
CDR3 DNA: TGCGCCAGCAGCTTGGCCGGGACGGAATCGGCACGGTACTTC
CDR3 protein: CASSLAGTESARYF

clone size: few
V gene: TRBV20-1
J gene: TRBJ2-3
D gene: TRBD2
CDR3 DNA: TGCAGTGCTAGTGACGGGGGGGCCCCAGATACGCAGTATTTT
CDR3 protein: CSASDGGAPDTQYF

clone size: .
V gene: TRBV18
J gene: TRBJ1-5
D gene: .
CDR3 DNA: TGTGCCAGCTCACCACAACAAGGGACATATAATCAGCCCCAGCATTTT
CDR3 protein: CASSPQQGTYNQPQHF

clone size: many
V gene: TRBV7-9
J gene: TRBJ2-1
D gene: TRBD1
CDR3 DNA: TGTGCCAGCAGCCTTATGGCAGGGGGCGTTGGTAATGAGCAGTTCTTC
CDR3 protein: CASSLMAGGVGNEQFF

clone size: .
V gene: TRBV7-9
J gene: TRBJ2-1
D gene: .
CDR3 DNA: TGTGCCAGCAGTGCTAGCTCCTGCAATGAGCAGTTCTTC
CDR3 protein: CASSASSCNEQFF

clone size: .
V gene: TRBV10-3
J gene: TRBJ1-1
D gene: TRBD1
CDR3 DNA: TGTGCCACAGTAATGGGACAGCTGAACACTGAAGCTTTCTTT
CDR3 protein: CATVMGQLNTEAFF

clone size: .
V gene: TRBV30
J gene: TRBJ2-7
D gene: .
CDR3 DNA: TGTGCCTGGAGATCAAGCCTATTTCCCGAGCAGTACTTC
CDR3 protein: CAWRSSLFPEQYF

clone size: few
V gene: TRBV30
J gene: TRBJ1-6
D gene: .
CDR3 DNA: TGTGCCTGGAGACAGAGCTATAATTCACCCCTCCACTTT
CDR3 protein: CAWRQSYNSPLHF

clone size: many
V gene: TRBV3-1
J gene: TRBJ1-2
D gene: .
CDR3 DNA: TGTGCCAGCAGCCAAAATTGGGATAACTATGGCTACACCTTC
CDR3 protein: CASSQNWDNYGYTF

clone size: .
V gene: TRBV7-2
J gene: TRBJ2-1
D gene: .
CDR3 DNA: TGTGCCGGCAGCTTAATCCCGGAGGGCAATGAGCAGTTCTTC
CDR3 protein: CAGSLIPEGNEQFF

clone size: .
V gene: TRBV10-3
J gene: TRBJ2-6
D gene: TRBD1
CDR3 DNA: TGTGCCATCAGTCCCGGGACAGGGAACGGGGCCAACGTCCTGACTTTC
CDR3 protein: CAISPGTGNGANVLTF

clone size: many
V gene: TRBV20-1
J gene: TRBJ2-1
D gene: .
CDR3 DNA: TGCAGTGCTCCGGGAGTTAATGAGCAGTTCTTC
CDR3 protein: CSAPGVNEQFF

clone size: .
V gene: TRBV28
J gene: TRBJ2-7
D gene: TRBD1
CDR3 DNA: TGTGCCAGCAGGGGGACAGGGGTCAGCTCCTACAATGAGCAGTACTTC
CDR3 protein: CASRGTGVSSYNEQYF

clone size: many
V gene: TRBV4-2
J gene: TRBJ2-6
D gene: .
CDR3 DNA: TGTGCCAGCAGCCAAATTCAGGGGTCTGGCGTCCTGACTTTC
CDR3 protein: CASSQIQGSGVLTF

clone size: many
V gene: TRBV6-5
J gene: TRBJ2-7
D gene: TRBD1
CDR3 DNA: TGTGCCAGCAGCCCCGGGACAGGGTCCGAGGGGCACGAGCAGTACTTC
CDR3 protein: CASSPGTGSEGHEQYF

clone size: many
V gene: TRBV11-1
J gene: TRBJ2-7
D gene: TRBD1
CDR3 DNA: TGTGCCAGCAACGAACCGGGACAGATCTACGAGCAGTACTTC
CDR3 protein: CASNEPGQIYEQYF

clone size: many
V gene: TRBV10-3
J gene: TRBJ1-4
D gene: .
CDR3 DNA: TGTGCCATCAAGGGCAGGGACGATGAAAAACTGTTTTTT
CDR3 protein: CAIKGRDDEKLFF

clone size: many
V gene: TRBV4-2
J gene: TRBJ1-2
D gene: TRBD1
CDR3 DNA: TGTGCCAGCAGCCAAGATGGACAGGGCAACTATGGCTACACCTTC
CDR3 protein: CASSQDGQGNYGYTF

clone size: .
V gene: TRBV5-1
J gene: TRBJ2-2
D gene: TRBD2
CDR3 DNA: TGCGCCAGCAGCGGGACTAGCGCATCGAACACCGGGGAGCTGTTTTTT
CDR3 protein: CASSGTSASNTGELFF

clone size: .
V gene: TRBV29-1
J gene: TRBJ2-7
D gene: TRBD1
CDR3 DNA: TGCAGCGCCGAGGGGGCATTCCCCTACGAGCAGTACTTC
CDR3 protein: CSAEGAFPYEQYF

clone size: many
V gene: TRBV10-3
J gene: TRBJ2-3
D gene: TRBD2
CDR3 DNA: TGTGCCATCCTGGCGGGGGACACAGATACGCAGTATTTT
CDR3 protein: CAILAGDTDTQYF

clone size: .
V gene: TRBV29-1
J gene: TRBJ2-1
D gene: .
CDR3 DNA: TGCAGCGTTGAAAATCAGGAGGCTAATGAGCAGTTCTTC
CDR3 protein: CSVENQEANEQFF

clone size: many
V gene: TRBV6-2/TRBV6-3
J gene: TRBJ1-2
D gene: TRBD1
CDR3 DNA: TGTGCCAGCGGACTGACCCGGGACAGGGTGAGATATGGCTACACCTTC
CDR3 protein: CASGLTRDRVRYGYTF

clone size: .
V gene: TRBV4-3
J gene: TRBJ1-1
D gene: .
CDR3 DNA: TGCGCCAACAGCCGCGGGGAGGGGTTTACTGAAGCTTTCTTT
CDR3 protein: CANSRGEGFTEAFF

clone size: .
V gene: TRBV7-9
J gene: TRBJ2-3
D gene: TRBD1
CDR3 DNA: TGTGCCAGCAGCCGACAGGGGATTAGCACAGATACGCAGTATTTT
CDR3 protein: CASSRQGISTDTQYF

clone size: once
V gene: TRBV20-1
J gene: TRBJ2-7
D gene: .
CDR3 DNA: TGCAGTGCTAGAGCGGCAGGGGTTACCTACGAGCAGTACTTC
CDR3 protein: CSARAAGVTYEQYF

clone size: few
V gene: TRBV7-2
J gene: TRBJ2-2
D gene: .
CDR3 DNA: TGTGCCAGCAGCTTACAAGGTTTCGCCGGGGAGCTGTTTTTT
CDR3 protein: CASSLQGFAGELFF